This TCR beta chain was captured in a study of T cells expressing NK-cell markers. Libraries used 5'RACE template switching adding universal primer site and UMIs. TCRdb reprocessed the 5' RACE reads and keeps a single row for each CDR3 protein, giving no DNA. The sample holds hundreds of thousands of distinct CDR3 sequences. Germline assignment: CDR1 SGHVS and CDR2 FQNEAQ. The length of the CDR3 is 12 residues. J is TRBJ1-2 and V is TRBV7-8; TCRdb returns TRBD1, unconfirmable since there is no DNA. The sequence derives from a man younger than 35 in good health. The sample consisted of blood T cells: a sorted CD56 or NKG2C T cell subset, CD4+ or CD8+ T cells, or bulk PBMC T cells (not recorded which). CDR3 loop: CASSGPDYGYTF.